This entry lists 8 T cell receptor beta chains sequenced from one sample in a study of T cells in Graves' hyperthyroidism and ophthalmopathy. From RNA transcripts, TCR beta CDR3 regions were amplified. HTBI primers were the set used in a first-round RT-PCR of the TCR CDR3. TCRdb passed the multiplex PCR reads through MiXCR, listing each CDR3 protein once. The table has fewer than 300,000 distinct CDR3 sequences, about 16% seen once. The sequenced sample consisted of blood. Receptor source: a woman aged 50 to 60 with Graves' hyperthyroidism that later progressed to Graves' ophthalmopathy.

This clonotype has just a few counts. This chain joins TRBV24-1 and TRBJ2-2, with 9 bases matching TRBD2. Per germline, CDR1 KGHDR and CDR2 SFDVKD. The ends lost 0 bases at V and 5 bases at J; junction bases unmatched: 9. This CDR3 has 18 residues. In nucleotides, the CDR3 is TGTGCCACCAGTGATTTGCGGGTAGCGGGAGTCGGAACCGGGGAGCTGTTTTTT. It is translated as CATSDLRVAGVGTGELFF.

This clonotype was seen only a few times. This sequence joins TRBV5-1 and TRBJ2-2, with 8 positions matching TRBD2. After removal of 2 bases from V and 2 bases from J, the junction contained 5 bases not matched to a gene. The CDR3 loop spans 16 amino acids. The germline CDR1 and CDR2 sequences are SGHRS and YFSETQ. The CDR3 loop reads CASSFVLAGNTGELFF. In DNA form, the CDR3 reads TGCGCCAGCAGCTTCGTTCTAGCGGGCAACACCGGGGAGCTGTTTTTT.

This clonotype was detected a few times. The rearrangement links TRBV20-1 to TRBJ2-3; TRBD2 agrees at 8 bases. CDR3 length: 16 amino acids. Trimming at V came to 3 bases and at J to 2 bases, leaving 10 bases not matched to a gene. Germline CDR1 DFQATT, CDR2 SNEGSKA (reference sequence). The CDR3 spells CSAREARGRLTDTQYF. The CDR3 bases are TGCAGTGCTAGGGAGGCTCGCGGGAGGCTCACAGATACGCAGTATTTT.

In its sample, this clonotype was seen a few times. The V gene is TRBV6-2 or TRBV6-3, the J gene TRBJ2-7, with a weak D call TRBD1 (6 bases). This CDR3 is 12 amino acids long. In germline, CDR1 is MNHEY, CDR2 SVGEGT. The germline V and J ends were trimmed by 6 bases and 3 bases, with 9 bases remaining between them. In DNA, the CDR3 is TGTGCCAGCAGGGCAGGGGTCTACGAGCAGTACTTC. Residues: CASRAGVYEQYF.

The rearrangement joins TRBV4-1 to TRBJ2-4, with a possible D match to TRBD2 (5 bases). V shed 2 bases and J shed 1 base, with 12 bases lying between them. The CDR3 loop spans 16 amino acids. Germline V gene lookup returns CDR1 MGHRA and CDR2 YSYEKL. This CDR3 reads CASSQPVTGAKNIQYF. In DNA, the CDR3 is TGCGCCAGCAGCCAACCCGTTACGGGGGCCAAAAACATTCAGTACTTC.

This clonotype showed up many times. The CDR3 nucleotides are TGTGCCAGCTCACCCAACACCGGGGAGCTGTTTTTT. Translated: CASSPNTGELFF. This sequence joins TRBV18 and TRBJ2-2; D gene unclear. V was trimmed by 3 bases and J by 2 bases, leaving 1 base between them. This CDR3 contains 12 residues. CDR1 KGHSH and CDR2 LQKENI come from the germline V gene.

Ten or more counts support this clonotype. CDR3 in DNA: TGTGCCACCGATGACAGCCCAAAGGAAGCTTTCTTT. As protein: CATDDSPKEAFF. The rearrangement uses TRBV28 and TRBJ1-1, with D tentatively TRBD1 (5 bases). The germline V and J ends were trimmed by 10 bases and 8 bases, with 17 bases remaining between them. Germline V gene sequence: CDR1 MDHEN, CDR2 SYDVKM. This CDR3 spans 12 amino acids.

The V gene is TRBV6-1, the J gene TRBJ1-3, with D unresolved. Germline CDR1 and CDR2: MNHNS and SASEGT. The CDR3 loop spans 14 amino acids. Trimming removed 5 bases at V and 0 bases at J, with 8 bases between. CDR3 nucleotide sequence: TGTGCCAGCAGTACCGGATTCTCTGGAAACACCATATATTTT. Protein sequence: CASSTGFSGNTIYF.